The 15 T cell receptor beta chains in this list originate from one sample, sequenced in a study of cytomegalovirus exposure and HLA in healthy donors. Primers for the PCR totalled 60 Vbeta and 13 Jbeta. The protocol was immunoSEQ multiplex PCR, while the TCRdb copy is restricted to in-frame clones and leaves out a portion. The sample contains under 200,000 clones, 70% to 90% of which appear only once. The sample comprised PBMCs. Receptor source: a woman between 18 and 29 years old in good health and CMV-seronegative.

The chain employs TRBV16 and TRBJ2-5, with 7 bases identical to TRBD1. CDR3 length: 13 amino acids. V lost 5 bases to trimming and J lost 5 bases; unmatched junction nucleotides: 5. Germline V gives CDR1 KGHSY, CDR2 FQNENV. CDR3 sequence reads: CASSTGVMETQYF. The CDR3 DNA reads TGTGCCAGCAGCACAGGGGTTATGGAGACCCAGTACTTC.

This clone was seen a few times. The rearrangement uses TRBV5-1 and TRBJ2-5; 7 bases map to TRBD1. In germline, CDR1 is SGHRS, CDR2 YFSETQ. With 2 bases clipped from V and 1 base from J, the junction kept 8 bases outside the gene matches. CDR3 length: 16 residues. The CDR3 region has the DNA TGCGCCAGCAGCTTTTCAGGGGGACCGGGCCAAGAGACCCAGTACTTC. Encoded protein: CASSFSGGPGQETQYF.

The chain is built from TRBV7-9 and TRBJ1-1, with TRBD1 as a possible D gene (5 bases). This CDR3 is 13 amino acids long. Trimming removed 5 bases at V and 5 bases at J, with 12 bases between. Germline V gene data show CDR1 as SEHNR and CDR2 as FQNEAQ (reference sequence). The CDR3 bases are TGTGCCAGCAGCAATTCCGGGGGTACTGAAGCTTTCTTT. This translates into CASSNSGGTEAFF.

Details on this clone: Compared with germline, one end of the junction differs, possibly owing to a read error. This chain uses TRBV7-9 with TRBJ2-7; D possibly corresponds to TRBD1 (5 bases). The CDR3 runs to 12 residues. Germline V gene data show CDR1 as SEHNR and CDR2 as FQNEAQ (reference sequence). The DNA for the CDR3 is TGTTCCAGCAGCCAGGGCATTTCTGAGCAGTACTTC. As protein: CSSSQGISEQYF.

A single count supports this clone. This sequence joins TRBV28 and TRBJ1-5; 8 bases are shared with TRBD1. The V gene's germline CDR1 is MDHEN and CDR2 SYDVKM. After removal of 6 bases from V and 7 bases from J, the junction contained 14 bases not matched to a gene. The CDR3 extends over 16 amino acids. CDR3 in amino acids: CASSTPPGQVPQPQHF. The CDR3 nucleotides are TGTGCCAGCAGCACCCCGCCGGGACAGGTCCCACAGCCCCAGCATTTT.

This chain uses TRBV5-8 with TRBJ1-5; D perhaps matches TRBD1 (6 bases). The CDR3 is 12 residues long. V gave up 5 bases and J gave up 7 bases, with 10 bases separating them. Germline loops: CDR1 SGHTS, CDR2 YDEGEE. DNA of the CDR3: TGTGCCAGCAGAGGGGGTCCACAGCCCCAGCATTTT. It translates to CASRGGPQPQHF.

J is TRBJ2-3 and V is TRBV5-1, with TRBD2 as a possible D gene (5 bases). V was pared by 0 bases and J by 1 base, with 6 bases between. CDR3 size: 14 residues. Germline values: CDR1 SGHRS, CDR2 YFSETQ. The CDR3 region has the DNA TGCGCCAGCAGCTTGGCCGGGGGCACAGATACGCAGTATTTT. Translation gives CASSLAGGTDTQYF.

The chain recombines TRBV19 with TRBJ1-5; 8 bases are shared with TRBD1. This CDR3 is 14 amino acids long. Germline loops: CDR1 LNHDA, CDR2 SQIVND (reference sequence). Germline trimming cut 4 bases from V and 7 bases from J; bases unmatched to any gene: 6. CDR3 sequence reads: CASSSDRGWQPQHF. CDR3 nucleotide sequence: TGTGCCAGTAGTAGTGACAGGGGCTGGCAGCCCCAGCATTTT.

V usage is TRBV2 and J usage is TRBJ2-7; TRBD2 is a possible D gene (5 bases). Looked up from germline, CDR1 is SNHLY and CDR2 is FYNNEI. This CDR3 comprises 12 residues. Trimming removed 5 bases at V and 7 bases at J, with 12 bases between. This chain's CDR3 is CASSSTRREQYF. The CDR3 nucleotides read TGTGCCAGCAGTTCCACCCGGAGGGAGCAGTACTTC.

CDR3 sequence: CASSFGASRVTTDTQYF. DNA of the CDR3: TGTGCCAGCAGTTTTGGGGCCAGCAGGGTCACCACAGATACGCAGTATTTT. J is TRBJ2-3 and V is TRBV28; TRBD1 is a possible D gene (5 bases). Trimming cost V 3 bases and J 2 bases, with 18 bases left between them. The V gene's germline CDR1 is MDHEN and CDR2 SYDVKM. The CDR3 length is 17 residues.

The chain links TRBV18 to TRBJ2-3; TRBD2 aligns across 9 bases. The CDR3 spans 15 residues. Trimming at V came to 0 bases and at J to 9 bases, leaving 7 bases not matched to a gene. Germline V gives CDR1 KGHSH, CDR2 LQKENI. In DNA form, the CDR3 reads TGTGCCAGCTCACCACCGACTAGCGGTTCAGGCACGCAGTATTTT. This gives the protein CASSPPTSGSGTQYF.

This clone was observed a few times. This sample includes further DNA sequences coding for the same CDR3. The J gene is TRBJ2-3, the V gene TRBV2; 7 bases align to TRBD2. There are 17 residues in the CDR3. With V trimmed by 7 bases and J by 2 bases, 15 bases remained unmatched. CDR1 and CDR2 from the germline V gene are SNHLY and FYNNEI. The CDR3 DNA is TGTGCCAGCAATTGGGACTATGAGCGGGGACTCACAGATACGCAGTATTTT. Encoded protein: CASNWDYERGLTDTQYF. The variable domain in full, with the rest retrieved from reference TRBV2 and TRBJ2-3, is EPEVTQTPSHQVTQMGQEVILRCVPISNHLYFYWYRQILGQKVEFLVSFYNNEISEKSEIFDDQFSVERPDGSNFTLKIRSTKLEDSAMYFCASNWDYERGLTDTQYFGPGTRLTVL.

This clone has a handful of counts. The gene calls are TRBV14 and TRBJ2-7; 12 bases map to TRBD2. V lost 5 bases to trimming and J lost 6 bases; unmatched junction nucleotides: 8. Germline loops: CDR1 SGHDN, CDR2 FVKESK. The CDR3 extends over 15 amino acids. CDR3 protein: CASSKSSGRVFEQYF. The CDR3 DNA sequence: TGTGCCAGCAGCAAGTCTAGCGGGAGGGTTTTCGAGCAGTACTTC.

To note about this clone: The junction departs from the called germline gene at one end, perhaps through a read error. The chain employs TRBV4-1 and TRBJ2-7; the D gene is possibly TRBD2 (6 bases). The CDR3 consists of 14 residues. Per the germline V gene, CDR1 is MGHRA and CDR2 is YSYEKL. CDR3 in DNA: TGCGCCAGCAGCCCTGCTTGGGACTCCTCCGAGCAGTACTTC. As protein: CASSPAWDSSEQYF.

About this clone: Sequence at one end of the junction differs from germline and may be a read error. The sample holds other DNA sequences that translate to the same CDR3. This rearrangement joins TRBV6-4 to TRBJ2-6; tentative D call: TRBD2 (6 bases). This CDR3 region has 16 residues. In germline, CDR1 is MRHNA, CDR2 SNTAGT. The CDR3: CASSDSGGAGANVLTF. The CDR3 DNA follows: TGCGCCAGCAGTGACTCAGGAGGGGCTGGGGCCAACGTCCTGACTTTC.